The T cell receptor beta chain under discussion was sequenced for a study of blood T cell repertoires in COVID-19. Looking at the study overall: T cells, B-cell-depleted T cells, or PBMCs provided the cDNA or gDNA that served as material.

Unmatched junction bases numbered 6, after V lost 5 bases and J lost 0 bases. Germline assignment: CDR1 MNHEY and CDR2 SVGEGT. This CDR3 comprises 17 residues. In the study's own analysis: Using reference gene primer amplification, nucleated cell counts were estimated. The assay was immunoSEQ multiplex PCR, and TCRdb's table has in-frame clones only and misses some. That table supplies the V and J calls and clone size; D and trimming were determined from the DNA. Of tens of thousands of clones listed, about 86% are singletons. The chain links TRBV6-2 or TRBV6-3 to TRBJ2-7, with 14 bases fitting TRBD2. The sequence was collected from a woman older than 75 with acute or convalescent COVID-19. Sequenced material: peripheral blood. The CDR3 sequence is CASSPHGTSGSSYEQYF. The CDR3 DNA is TGTGCCAGCAGTCCCCACGGGACTAGCGGGAGCTCCTACGAGCAGTACTTC.